This is a list of T cell receptor beta chains from one sample in a study of tumor-infiltrating lymphocytes in primary liver carcinoma. Via MiXCR, TCRdb re-called the multiplex PCR reads, giving one row per CDR3 protein. The sample lists about 330,000 distinct CDR3 sequences, about 61% occurring once. The sequencing input was peripheral blood. The receptors were gathered from a man aged 35 to 55 with primary liver carcinoma and hepatitis B virus infection. The CDR3 runs from the conserved cysteine through the conserved F or W. Fields, in order: CDR3 protein, CDR3 DNA, D gene, V gene, J gene, clone size. D genes are given only for firm matches. A row's size may be missing; if present it is once, few, many or a size class.

CASSLRTGGRPDPEKLFF	TGTGCCAGCAGCCTACGGACAGGGGGAAGACCGGACCCTGAAAAACTGTTTTTT	TRBD1	TRBV14	TRBJ1-4	few
CASSVQGGYGYTF	TGTGCCAGCAGTGTCCAGGGAGGCTATGGCTACACCTTC	.	TRBV6-1	TRBJ1-2	many
CASSLAGSGEYEQYF	TGTGCCAGCAGCTTAGCGGGATCGGGAGAATACGAGCAGTACTTC	.	TRBV11-2	TRBJ2-7	.
CSITSSSYEQYF	TGCAGCATTACTAGCAGCTCCTACGAGCAGTACTTT	.	TRBV29-1	TRBJ2-7	.
CTSGLGGLFSDEQYF	TGTACCAGCGGCTTAGGGGGCCTCTTTAGCGACGAGCAGTACTTC	TRBD1	TRBV11-2	TRBJ2-7	.
CASSLTGGYGSYNSPLHF	TGTGCCAGCAGCCTAACAGGGGGGTATGGATCCTATAATTCACCCCTCCACTTT	TRBD1	TRBV11-2	TRBJ1-6	many
CASGRDLMNTEAFF	TGTGCCAGCGGGAGGGACCTTATGAACACTGAAGCTTTCTTT	.	TRBV6-5	TRBJ1-1	.
CASSLGRLDYNEQFF	TGTGCCAGCAGCTTGGGCCGACTCGACTACAATGAGCAGTTCTTC	.	TRBV5-6	TRBJ2-1	few
CASSLSGSVYNEQFF	TGTGCCAGCAGCTTGAGCGGGAGTGTCTACAATGAGCAGTTCTTC	TRBD2	TRBV11-1	TRBJ2-1	.
CASSTGGGRDTGELFF	TGCGCCAGCAGCACTGGGGGGGGCCGGGACACCGGGGAGCTGTTTTTT	.	TRBV5-1	TRBJ2-2	once
CDTSDFRHNTGELFF	TGTGACACCAGTGATTTTCGACACAACACCGGGGAGCTGTTCTTT	.	TRBV24-1	TRBJ2-2	.
CATSDGRGLQPQHF	TGTGCCACCAGTGATGGCAGGGGGCTTCAGCCCCAGCATTTT	TRBD1	TRBV24-1	TRBJ1-5	.
CACSEGGHYGYTF	TGTGCCTGCAGTGAGGGGGGGCACTATGGCTACACCTTC	.	TRBV6-1	TRBJ1-2	.
CASTPGGTLTEAFF	TGCGCCAGCACCCCTGGAGGGACTCTTACTGAAGCTTTCTTT	.	TRBV5-1	TRBJ1-1	few
CASNDPRNYEQYF	TGTGCCAGCAACGATCCTCGAAACTACGAGCAGTACTTC	.	TRBV28	TRBJ2-7	.
CASSLGLGDRWADTQYF	TGCGCCAGCAGCTTGGGACTTGGGGACAGGTGGGCAGATACGCAGTATTTT	TRBD1	TRBV5-1	TRBJ2-3	.
CASSYASGDTEAFF	TGTGCCAGCAGTTACGCTTCGGGCGACACTGAAGCTTTCTTT	.	TRBV6-6	TRBJ1-1	.